This T cell receptor beta chain emerged from a study of T cell repertoires in cytomegalovirus infection. Overall study: Recently identified HLA-C-restricted CMV epitopes were among the peptides used.

Germline V gene sequence: CDR1 LNHNV, CDR2 YYDKDF (reference sequence). V was cut by 5 bases and J by 6 bases, with 13 bases left in between. CDR3 length: 13 amino acids. MiXCR, run by TCRdb on the reads, gives a single entry per CDR3 protein. The sample has fewer than 950,000 distinct CDR3 sequences; approximately 32% are singletons. This clonotype has just a few counts. Its antigen is unidentified. Study-level points and caveats: Adding up the frequency of public TCR beta families identified people who carried CMV plus the relevant HLA. HLA-C-restricted, CMV-specific TCR beta clonotypes were dominant ex vivo.

The J gene is TRBJ1-1, the V gene TRBV15, with D perhaps TRBD1 (5 bases). The sample was cultured CD8+ T cells from PBMCs, taken from culture after CMV antigen stimulation. The receptor was isolated from a human donor in good health (CMV status not recorded). Some clones in this sample may be carry-over from other donors' samples. The CDR3 here is CATSGGDSSEAFF. Here the CDR3 DNA reads TGTGCCACCAGCGGTGGGGACTCTTCTGAAGCTTTCTTT.